This T cell receptor delta chain was recorded in a study of gamma-delta T cells after stem cell transplantation. The CDR3 is 22 amino acids. The germline CDR1 and CDR2 sequences are TSWWSYY and QGS. V was trimmed by 0 bases and J by 0 bases, leaving 29 bases between them. Remarks on this clone: This likely traces to a read error, being one base from a far larger clone. At the DNA level, this CDR3 is encoded by other sequences in the same sample as well.

TCRdb reprocessed the RT-PCR reads using CATT. Among some 12,000 delta-chain clones listed, over 1% were seen once. The chain joins TRDV1 to TRDJ1, with TRDD3 as a possible D gene (5 bases). This clonotype originated in a human donor. It is not recorded whose cells these are; they may come from a transplant donor. Sequenced input: gamma-delta T cells. CDR3 in amino acids: CALGELGPGDRGRGPYTDKLIF. The CDR3 coding sequence is TGTGCTCTTGGGGAACTAGGTCCTGGTGATCGGGGAAGGGGACCGTACACCGATAAACTCATCTTT.